The clone carrying this T cell receptor beta chain was seen many times. Its antigen is still unknown. Libraries were prepared by immunoSEQ multiplex PCR; TCRdb keeps only in-frame clonotypes and omits some of them. This sample carries some 40,000 clones, none of them present only once. The entry originates in a study of T cells after posttransplantation cyclophosphamide. The V gene's germline CDR1 is MNHEY and CDR2 SVGAGI. This CDR3 region has 15 residues. Trimming at V came to 5 bases and at J to 7 bases, leaving 8 bases not matched to a gene. This related bone marrow graft donor gave peripheral blood on the day of marrow donation. Study observations and caveats: Donor CD8+ memory clones often dominated recipient blood repertoires at later times.

This clonotype was sampled from a woman between 50 and 59 years old in good health and a related stem cell transplant donor. J is TRBJ1-6 and V is TRBV6-5, with 7 bases identical to TRBD1. The sample taken for sequencing was PBMCs. CDR3 residues: CASSAKGAGNSPLHF. The CDR3 nucleotides are TGTGCCAGCAGTGCGAAGGGGGCGGGCAATTCACCCCTCCACTTT.